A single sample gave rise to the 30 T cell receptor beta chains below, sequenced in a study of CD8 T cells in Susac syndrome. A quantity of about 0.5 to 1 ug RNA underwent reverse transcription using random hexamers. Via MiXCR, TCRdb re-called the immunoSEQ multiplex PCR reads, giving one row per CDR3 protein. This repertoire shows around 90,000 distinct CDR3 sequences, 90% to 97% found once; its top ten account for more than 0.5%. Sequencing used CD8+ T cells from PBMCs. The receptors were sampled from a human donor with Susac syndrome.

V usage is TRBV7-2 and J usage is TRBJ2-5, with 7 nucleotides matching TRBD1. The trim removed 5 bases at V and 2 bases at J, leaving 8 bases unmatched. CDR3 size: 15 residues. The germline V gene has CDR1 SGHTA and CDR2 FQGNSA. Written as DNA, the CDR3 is TGTGCCAGCAGCAGGCCGGGGACAGAACAAGAGACCCAGTACTTC. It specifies CASSRPGTEQETQYF.

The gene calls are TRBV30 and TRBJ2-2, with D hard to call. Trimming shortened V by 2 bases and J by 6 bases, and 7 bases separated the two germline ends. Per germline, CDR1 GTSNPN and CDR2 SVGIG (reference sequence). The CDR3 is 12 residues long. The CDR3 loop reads CAWSWWAGELFF. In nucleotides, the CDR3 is TGTGCCTGGAGTTGGTGGGCCGGGGAGCTGTTTTTT. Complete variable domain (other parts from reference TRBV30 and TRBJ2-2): SQTIHQWPATLVQPVGSPLSLECTVEGTSNPNLYWYRQAAGRGLQLLFYSVGIGQISSEVPQNLSASRPQDRQFILSSKKLLLSDSGFYLCAWSWWAGELFFGEGSRLTVL.

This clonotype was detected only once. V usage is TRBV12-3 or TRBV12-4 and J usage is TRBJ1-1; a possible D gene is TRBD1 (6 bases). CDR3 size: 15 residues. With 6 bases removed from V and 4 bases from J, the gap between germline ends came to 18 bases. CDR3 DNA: TGTGCCAGCAGGTCCCCCGGGGGGCACCTCACTGAAGCTTTCTTT. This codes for CASRSPGGHLTEAFF.

CDR3 DNA sequence: TGCAGTGCCAGACCCGGGGCCGCTGAAGCTTTCTTT. Protein sequence: CSARPGAAEAFF. The chain carries TRBV20-1 and TRBJ1-1, with D possibly being TRBD1 (5 bases). Per germline, CDR1 DFQATT and CDR2 SNEGSKA (reference sequence). This CDR3 comprises 12 residues. V was cut by 6 bases and J by 6 bases, with 14 bases left in between.

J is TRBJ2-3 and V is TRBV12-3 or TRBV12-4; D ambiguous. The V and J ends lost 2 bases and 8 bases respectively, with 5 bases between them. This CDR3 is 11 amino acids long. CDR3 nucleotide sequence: TGTGCCAGCAGTTTATCGGGTACGCAGTATTTT. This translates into CASSLSGTQYF.

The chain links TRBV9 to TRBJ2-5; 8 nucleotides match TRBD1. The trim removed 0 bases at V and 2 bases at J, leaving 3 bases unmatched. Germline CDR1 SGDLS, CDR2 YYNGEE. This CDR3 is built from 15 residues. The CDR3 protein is CASSVAGGSQETQYF. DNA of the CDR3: TGTGCCAGCAGCGTAGCAGGGGGCTCGCAAGAGACCCAGTACTTC.

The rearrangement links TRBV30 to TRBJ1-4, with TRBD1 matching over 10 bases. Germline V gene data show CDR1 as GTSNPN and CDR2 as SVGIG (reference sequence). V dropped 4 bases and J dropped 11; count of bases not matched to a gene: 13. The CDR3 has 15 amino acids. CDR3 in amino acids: CAWNPTGQGSEKLFF. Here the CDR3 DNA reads TGTGCCTGGAATCCGACGGGACAGGGGTCAGAGAAACTGTTTTTT.

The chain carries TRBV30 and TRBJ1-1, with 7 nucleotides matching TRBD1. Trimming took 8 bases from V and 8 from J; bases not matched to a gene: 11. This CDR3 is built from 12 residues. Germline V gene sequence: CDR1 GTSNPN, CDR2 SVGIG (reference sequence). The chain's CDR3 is CAQQAADREAFF. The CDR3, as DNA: TGTGCCCAGCAAGCGGCGGACAGGGAAGCTTTCTTT.

DNA of the CDR3: TGTGCCACCAGTGATGCGCGGGACTCCGAGCAGTACTTC. It codes for CATSDARDSEQYF. V is TRBV24-1 and J is TRBJ2-7; D possibly corresponds to TRBD2 (6 bases). V lost 3 bases to trimming and J lost 6 bases, with 11 bases between them. This CDR3 has 13 residues. The germline V gene encodes CDR1 KGHDR and CDR2 SFDVKD.

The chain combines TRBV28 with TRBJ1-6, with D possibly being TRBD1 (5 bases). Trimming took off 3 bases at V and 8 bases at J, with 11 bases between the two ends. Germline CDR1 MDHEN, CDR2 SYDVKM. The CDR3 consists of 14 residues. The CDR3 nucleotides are TGTGCCAGCAGTTTTGCGCAGGGATATTCACCCCTCCACTTT. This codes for CASSFAQGYSPLHF.

As DNA, the CDR3 is TGTGCCAGCAGTTTAGTGGGGACAGTCGACTCACCCCTCCACTTT. Amino acid sequence: CASSLVGTVDSPLHF. The V and J genes are TRBV27 and TRBJ1-6; the match to TRBD1 covers 7 bases. The CDR3 is made up of 15 amino acids. V gave up 2 bases and J gave up 10 bases; unmatched junction bases: 8. Germline V gene data show CDR1 as MNHEY and CDR2 as SMNVEV (reference sequence).

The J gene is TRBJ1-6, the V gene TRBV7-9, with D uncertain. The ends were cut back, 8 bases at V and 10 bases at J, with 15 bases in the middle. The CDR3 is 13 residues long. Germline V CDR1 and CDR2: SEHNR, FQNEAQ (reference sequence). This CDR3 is CASEAGSGSPLHF. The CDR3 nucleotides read TGTGCCAGCGAGGCGGGGTCGGGCTCACCCCTCCACTTT.

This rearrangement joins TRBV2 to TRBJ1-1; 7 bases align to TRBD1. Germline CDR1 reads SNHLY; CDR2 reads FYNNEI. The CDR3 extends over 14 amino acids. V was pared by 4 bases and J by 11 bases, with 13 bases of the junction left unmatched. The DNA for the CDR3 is TGTGCCAGCAGTGGGGACAGTCGACCCGCTGGCGCTTTCTTT. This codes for CASSGDSRPAGAFF.

The CDR3 loop is CASSLQGFMGNEQFF. The CDR3 nucleotides read TGCGCCAGCAGCTTACAGGGCTTTATGGGGAATGAGCAGTTCTTC. The rearrangement uses TRBV5-1 and TRBJ2-1; the D gene is possibly TRBD1 (6 bases). Germline lookup yields CDR1 SGHRS and CDR2 YFSETQ. V lost 2 bases to trimming and J lost 7 bases, with 16 bases between them. The CDR3 is made up of 15 amino acids.

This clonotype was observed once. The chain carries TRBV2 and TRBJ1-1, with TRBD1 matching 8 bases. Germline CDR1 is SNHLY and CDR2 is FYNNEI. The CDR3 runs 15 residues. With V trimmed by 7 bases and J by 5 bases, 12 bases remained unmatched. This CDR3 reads CASTVWQGAGTEAFF. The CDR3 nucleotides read TGTGCCAGCACCGTGTGGCAGGGGGCCGGGACTGAAGCTTTCTTT.

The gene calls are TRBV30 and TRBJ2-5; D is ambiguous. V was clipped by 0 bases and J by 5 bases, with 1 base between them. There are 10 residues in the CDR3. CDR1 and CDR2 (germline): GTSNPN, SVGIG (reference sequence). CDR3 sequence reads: CAWSVETQYF. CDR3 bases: TGTGCCTGGAGTGTGGAGACCCAGTACTTC. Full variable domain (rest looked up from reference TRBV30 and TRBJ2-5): SQTIHQWPATLVQPVGSPLSLECTVEGTSNPNLYWYRQAAGRGLQLLFYSVGIGQISSEVPQNLSASRPQDRQFILSSKKLLLSDSGFYLCAWSVETQYFGPGTRLLVL.

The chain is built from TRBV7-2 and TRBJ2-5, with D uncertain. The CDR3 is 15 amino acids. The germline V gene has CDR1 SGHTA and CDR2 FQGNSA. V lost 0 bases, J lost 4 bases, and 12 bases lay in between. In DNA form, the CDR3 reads TGTGCCAGCAGCTTAGCGCTGGACGTAGTAGAGACCCAGTACTTC. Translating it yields CASSLALDVVETQYF.

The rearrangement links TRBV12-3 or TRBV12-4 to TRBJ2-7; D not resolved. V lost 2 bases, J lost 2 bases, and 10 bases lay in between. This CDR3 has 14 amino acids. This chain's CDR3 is CASSLSHLAYEQYF. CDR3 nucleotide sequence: TGTGCCAGCAGTTTAAGTCATCTCGCCTACGAGCAGTACTTC.

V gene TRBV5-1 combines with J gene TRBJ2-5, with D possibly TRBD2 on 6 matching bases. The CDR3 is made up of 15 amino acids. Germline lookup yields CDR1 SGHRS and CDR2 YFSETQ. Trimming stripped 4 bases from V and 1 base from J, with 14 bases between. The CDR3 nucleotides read TGCGCCAGCAGCCTGGCGGCGGGGAGCCAAGAGACCCAGTACTTC. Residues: CASSLAAGSQETQYF.

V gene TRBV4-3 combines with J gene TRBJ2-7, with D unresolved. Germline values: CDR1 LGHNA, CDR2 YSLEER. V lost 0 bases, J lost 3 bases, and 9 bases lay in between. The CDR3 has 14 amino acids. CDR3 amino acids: CASSQEAGYYEQYF. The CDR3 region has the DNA TGCGCCAGCAGCCAAGAGGCCGGATACTACGAGCAGTACTTC.

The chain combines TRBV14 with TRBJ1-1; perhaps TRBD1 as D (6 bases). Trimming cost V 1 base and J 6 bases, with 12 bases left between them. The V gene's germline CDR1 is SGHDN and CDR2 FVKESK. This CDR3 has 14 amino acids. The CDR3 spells CASSQVPDSSEAFF. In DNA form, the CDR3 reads TGTGCCAGCAGCCAAGTCCCGGACAGCTCTGAAGCTTTCTTT.

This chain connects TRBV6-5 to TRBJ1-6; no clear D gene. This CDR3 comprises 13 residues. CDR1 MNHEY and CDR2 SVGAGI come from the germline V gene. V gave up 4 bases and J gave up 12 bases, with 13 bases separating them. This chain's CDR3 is CASSSRQRLPLHF. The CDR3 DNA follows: TGTGCCAGCAGTTCGCGCCAGCGGTTACCCCTCCACTTT.

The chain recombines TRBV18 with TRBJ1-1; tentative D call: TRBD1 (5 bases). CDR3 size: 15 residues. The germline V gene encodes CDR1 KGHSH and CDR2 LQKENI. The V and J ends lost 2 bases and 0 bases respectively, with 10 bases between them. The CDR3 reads CASSPTGGMNTEAFF. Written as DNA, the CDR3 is TGTGCCAGCTCACCAACAGGAGGAATGAACACTGAAGCTTTCTTT.

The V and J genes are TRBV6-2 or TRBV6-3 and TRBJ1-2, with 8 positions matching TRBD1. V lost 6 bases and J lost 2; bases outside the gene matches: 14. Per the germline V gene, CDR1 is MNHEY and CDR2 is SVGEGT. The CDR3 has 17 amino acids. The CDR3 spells CASRPSGGASFNYGYTF. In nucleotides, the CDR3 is TGTGCCAGCAGGCCCTCAGGGGGCGCTTCCTTCAACTATGGCTACACCTTC.

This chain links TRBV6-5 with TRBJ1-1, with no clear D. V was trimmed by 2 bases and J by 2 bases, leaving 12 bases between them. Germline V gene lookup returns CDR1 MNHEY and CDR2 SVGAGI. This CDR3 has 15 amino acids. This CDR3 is CASSYAWGVNTEAFF. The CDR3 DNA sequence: TGTGCCAGCAGTTACGCTTGGGGAGTCAACACTGAAGCTTTCTTT.

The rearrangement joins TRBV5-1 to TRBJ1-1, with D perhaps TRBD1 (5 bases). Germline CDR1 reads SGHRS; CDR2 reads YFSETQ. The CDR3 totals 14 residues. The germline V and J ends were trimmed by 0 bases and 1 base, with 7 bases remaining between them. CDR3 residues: CASSLGGQNTEAFF. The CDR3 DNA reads TGCGCCAGCAGCTTGGGAGGACAGAACACTGAAGCTTTCTTT.

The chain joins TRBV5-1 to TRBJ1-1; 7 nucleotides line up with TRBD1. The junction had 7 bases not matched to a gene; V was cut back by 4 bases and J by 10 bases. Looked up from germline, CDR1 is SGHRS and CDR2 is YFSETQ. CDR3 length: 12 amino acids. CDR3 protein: CASSGQASTAFF. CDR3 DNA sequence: TGCGCCAGCAGCGGACAGGCCAGCACAGCTTTCTTT.

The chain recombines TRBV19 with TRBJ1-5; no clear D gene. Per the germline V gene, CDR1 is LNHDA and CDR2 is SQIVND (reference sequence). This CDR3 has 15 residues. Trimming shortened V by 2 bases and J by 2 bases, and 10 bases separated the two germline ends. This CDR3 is CASSIMTAGNQPQHF. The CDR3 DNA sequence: TGTGCCAGTAGTATAATGACGGCAGGCAATCAGCCCCAGCATTTT.

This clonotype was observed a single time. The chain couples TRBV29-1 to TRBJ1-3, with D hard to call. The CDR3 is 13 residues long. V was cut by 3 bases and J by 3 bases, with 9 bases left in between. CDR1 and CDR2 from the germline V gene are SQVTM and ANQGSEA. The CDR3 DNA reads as TGCAGCGTTGATTCTGACGGTGGAAACACCATATATTTT. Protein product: CSVDSDGGNTIYF.

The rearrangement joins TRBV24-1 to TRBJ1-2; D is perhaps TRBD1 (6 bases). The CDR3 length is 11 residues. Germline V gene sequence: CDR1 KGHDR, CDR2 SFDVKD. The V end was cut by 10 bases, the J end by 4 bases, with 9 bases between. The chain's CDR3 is CATSDSYGYTF. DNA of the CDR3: TGTGCCACGTCGGACAGCTATGGCTACACCTTC.